This T cell receptor beta chain was profiled in a study of T cell responses to AZD1222 COVID-19 vaccine. Study summary: Pooled together were second doses at about 4 or about 12 weeks.

Some clones are missing from TCRdb's copy, which holds only in-frame ones; the method was immunoSEQ multiplex PCR. Of over 150,000 clones listed, less than 90% are singletons. Findings of the study overall: Vaccination with two AZD1222 doses was followed by a rise in Spike-specific TCR breadth and depth.

In regard to this clone: Its antigen remains unidentified.

Specimen: peripheral blood, collected on day 0 of AZD1222 vaccination. The receptor's source is an adult in good health.

The CDR3 is CASSRPGTASYNEQFF. CDR3 DNA sequence: TGTGCCAGCAGTCGGCCCGGGACAGCCTCCTACAATGAGCAGTTCTTC. V is TRBV28 and J is TRBJ2-1, with TRBD1 matching over 7 bases. Germline CDR1 is MDHEN and CDR2 is SYDVKM. The V gene end was trimmed by 5 bases and the J gene end by 0 bases; junction bases not matched to a gene: 7. This CDR3 region has 16 residues.